These 13 T cell receptor beta chains originate from one sample sequenced in a study of cytomegalovirus exposure and HLA in healthy donors. Amplification used 60 Vbeta primers and 13 Jbeta primers. Assay used: immunoSEQ multiplex PCR; TCRdb lists only in-frame clones, some missing. The sample has 150,000 to 200,000 clones; roughly four fifths are singletons. Sequenced sample: PBMCs. Receptors were obtained from a middle-aged man in good health and CMV-seronegative.

The rearrangement joins TRBV6-6 to TRBJ1-5; D remains unclear. CDR3 length: 14 residues. Trimming pared 2 bases from V and 9 bases from J, leaving 14 bases between. Germline loops: CDR1 MNHNY, CDR2 SVGAGI (reference sequence). The CDR3 loop reads CASSYEEGIRPQHF. DNA for the CDR3: TGTGCCAGCAGTTACGAGGAGGGCATCAGGCCCCAGCATTTT.

The chain joins TRBV7-8 to TRBJ1-4; D is possibly TRBD1 (6 bases). The CDR3 consists of 14 residues. CDR1 is SGHVS, CDR2 FQNEAQ, per germline. Trimming shortened V by 5 bases and J by 8 bases, and 15 bases separated the two germline ends. The CDR3 DNA is TGTGCCAGCAGCCTTGGGGGGGCTGGCGAAAAACTGTTTTTT. Its protein is CASSLGGAGEKLFF.

The DNA of the CDR3 is TGTGCCTGGAGTCGGGAGGGCCTTCTCTACGAGCAGTACTTC. Protein: CAWSREGLLYEQYF. V is TRBV30 and J is TRBJ2-7; 8 bases are a match to TRBD2. Germline trimming cut 2 bases from V and 3 bases from J; bases unmatched to any gene: 6. This CDR3 spans 14 amino acids. From germline, CDR1 is GTSNPN and CDR2 SVGIG (reference sequence). Full variable domain (remainder filled in from reference TRBV30 and TRBJ2-7): SQTIHQWPATLVQPVGSPLSLECTVEGTSNPNLYWYRQAAGRGLQLLFYSVGIGQISSEVPQNLSASRPQDRQFILSSKKLLLSDSGFYLCAWSREGLLYEQYFGPGTRLTVT.

Points on this clone: This sample also contains other DNA sequences that code for the same CDR3. The DNA for the CDR3 is TGTGCCAGCAGTCGAGGGCGAACCCAGTACTTC. It is translated as CASSRGRTQYF. The J gene is TRBJ2-5, the V gene TRBV6-5; D is perhaps TRBD2 (5 bases). The V end lost 5 bases, the J end lost 8 bases, and 9 bases lay between the germline ends. The V gene's germline CDR1 is MNHEY and CDR2 SVGAGI. The CDR3 contains 11 residues.

This clone was counted between two and nine times. This sequence joins TRBV5-1 and TRBJ2-7; D is possibly TRBD2 (6 bases). The CDR3 is 14 amino acids. V was shortened by 4 bases and J by 5 bases, with 16 bases between the two germline ends. Germline CDR1 and CDR2: SGHRS and YFSETQ. Here the CDR3 reads CASSAPTSFHEQYF. In nucleotides, the CDR3 is TGCGCCAGCAGCGCACCGACTAGTTTCCACGAGCAGTACTTC.

The V call is TRBV4-3, the J call TRBJ2-1, with 14 bases matching TRBD2. This CDR3 is 17 amino acids long. Germline V lookup: CDR1 LGHNA, CDR2 YSLEER. Trimming removed 0 bases from V and 7 bases from J; junction bases left unmatched: 5. The CDR3 is CASSQDLGLAGVNEQFF. In DNA form, the CDR3 reads TGCGCCAGCAGCCAAGATCTGGGACTAGCGGGAGTTAATGAGCAGTTCTTC.

This chain links TRBV11-2 with TRBJ1-2, with a weak D call TRBD1 (5 bases). Germline V lookup: CDR1 SGHAT, CDR2 FQNNGV. V was shortened by 6 bases and J by 5 bases, with 16 bases between the two germline ends. The CDR3 loop spans 14 amino acids. In DNA form, the CDR3 reads TGTGCCAGCAGGATGGGAGGGAGGGGATATGGCTACACCTTC. Amino acid sequence: CASRMGGRGYGYTF. Full variable domain (remainder filled in from reference TRBV11-2 and TRBJ1-2): EAGVAQSPRYKIIEKRQSVAFWCNPISGHATLYWYQQILGQGPKLLIQFQNNGVVDDSQLPKDRFSAERLKGVDSTLKIQPAKLEDSAVYLCASRMGGRGYGYTFGSGTRLTVV.

The genes are TRBV28 and TRBJ1-5, with D possibly TRBD1 on 5 matching bases. V was trimmed by 6 bases and J by 3 bases, leaving 15 bases between them. Germline V gene sequence: CDR1 MDHEN, CDR2 SYDVKM. The CDR3 runs to 15 residues. The CDR3 loop reads CASSSPDSPNQPQHF. CDR3 coding DNA: TGTGCCAGCAGCTCCCCCGACAGCCCCAATCAGCCCCAGCATTTT.

This clone has more than one count but fewer than ten. The J gene is TRBJ1-1, the V gene TRBV6-5, with D tentatively TRBD1 (6 bases). Germline loops: CDR1 MNHEY, CDR2 SVGAGI. V was trimmed by 7 bases and J by 4 bases, leaving 16 bases between them. The CDR3 has 14 residues. CDR3 in amino acids: CASIKRGAGTEAFF. In DNA, the CDR3 is TGTGCCAGCATCAAACGGGGGGCGGGCACTGAAGCTTTCTTT.

The chain links TRBV5-6 to TRBJ2-7; TRBD1 aligns across 8 bases. The V segment lost 4 bases and the J segment 3 bases; nucleotides outside the gene matches: 6. Germline assignment: CDR1 SGHDT and CDR2 YYEEEE. This CDR3 region has 14 residues. DNA for the CDR3: TGTGCCAGCAGCCAGCGGACAGGGTACTACGAGCAGTACTTC. Its protein is CASSQRTGYYEQYF.

The V gene is TRBV11-2, the J gene TRBJ2-7; a weak D match, TRBD1 (6 bases). The germline V gene has CDR1 SGHAT and CDR2 FQNNGV. The CDR3 length is 14 residues. V was cut by 1 base and J by 2 bases, with 9 bases left in between. CDR3 sequence: CASSLGRGPYEQYF. The CDR3, as DNA: TGTGCCAGCAGCTTAGGCAGGGGCCCCTACGAGCAGTACTTC.

The chain is built from TRBV18 and TRBJ2-7, with TRBD1 identical over 7 bases. Germline V gene data show CDR1 as KGHSH and CDR2 as LQKENI. This CDR3 is 13 amino acids long. J was trimmed by 4 bases and V by 6 bases; bases with no gene match: 6. In DNA form, the CDR3 reads TGTGCCAGCTCGCGACAGGGAAATTACGAGCAGTACTTC. Its translation is CASSRQGNYEQYF.

The chain employs TRBV7-9 and TRBJ2-2; 11 bases are shared with TRBD2. Germline trimming cut 5 bases from V and 2 bases from J; bases unmatched to any gene: 4. CDR3 size: 16 residues. The germline V gene has CDR1 SEHNR and CDR2 FQNEAQ (reference sequence). CDR3 residues: CASSELAGANTGELFF. The CDR3 coding sequence is TGTGCCAGCAGCGAACTAGCGGGGGCTAACACCGGGGAGCTGTTTTTT.